This record concerns one TCR beta chain sequence. Its antigen is not known. This sample is drawn from a study of CD4 T cells in relation to SARS-CoV-2 and coronaviruses. Broader study findings: No donor gave both pre-pandemic and post-infection samples.

Trimming cost V 2 bases and J 2 bases, with 7 bases left between them. CDR3 length equals 13 residues. Looked up from germline, CDR1 is MNHEY and CDR2 is SVGEGT. Only in-frame clones appear in the TCRdb table, and some are missing; sequencing was by immunoSEQ multiplex PCR. The sample has just over 35,000 clones; over 75% are singletons. Sequenced input: memory CD4+ T cells from PBMCs, cultured in vitro. The genes are TRBV6-2 or TRBV6-3 and TRBJ2-7; D unresolved. The receptor was isolated from an adult with COVID-19. In DNA, the CDR3 is TGTGCCAGCAGTTACGTGGTTCCCTACGAGCAGTACTTC. It encodes CASSYVVPYEQYF.